The 27 T cell receptor beta chains listed next were all sequenced from one sample in a study of OX40 agonist ivuxolimab in advanced cancers. The repertoire was sequenced with immunoSEQ multiplex PCR; TCRdb's copy has only in-frame clones and lacks some. The sample has about 69,000 clones, more than 80% seen once. The material was CD4+ or CD8+ T cells sorted from blood, obtained in a trial of the OX40 agonist ivuxolimab. Receptors were obtained from an adult with an advanced solid tumor such as melanoma, head and neck, liver or kidney cancer.

The count of this clone is one. The CDR3 DNA is TGCGCCAGCAGCCAAGACCCGGCTAGCGGGAGGGCCGAGCAGTACTTC. It translates to CASSQDPASGRAEQYF. J is TRBJ2-7 and V is TRBV4-3; 12 bases map to TRBD2. The V gene's germline CDR1 is LGHNA and CDR2 YSLEER. V was clipped by 0 bases and J by 6 bases; unmatched bases: 6. The CDR3 sequence is 16 residues long.

The chain combines TRBV27 with TRBJ2-7; no clear D. Trimming took off 5 bases at V and 3 bases at J, with 11 bases between the two ends. The CDR3 extends over 13 amino acids. Germline V gene lookup returns CDR1 MNHEY and CDR2 SMNVEV (reference sequence). The CDR3 DNA reads as TGTGCCAGCAGTCCAAACCCCAACTACGAGCAGTACTTC. Protein: CASSPNPNYEQYF.

The chain employs TRBV25-1 and TRBJ2-7; D ambiguous. Germline V gene lookup returns CDR1 MGHDK and CDR2 SYGVNS. Trimming took 6 bases from V and 5 from J, leaving 11 bases between them. The CDR3 extends over 12 amino acids. The CDR3 DNA sequence: TGTGCCAGCAGCAAGAACGGCAACGAGCAGTACTTC. Amino acid sequence: CASSKNGNEQYF.

This clone was recorded a few times. V usage is TRBV4-1 and J usage is TRBJ1-1; D not certain. There are 13 residues in the CDR3. Germline V lookup: CDR1 MGHRA, CDR2 YSYEKL. Trimming cost V 1 base and J 6 bases, with 9 bases left between them. CDR3 amino acids: CASSQVGWSEAFF. The CDR3, as DNA: TGCGCCAGCAGCCAAGTGGGGTGGTCTGAAGCTTTCTTT.

The chain uses TRBV6-4 and TRBJ2-2, with 7 positions matching TRBD2. V shed 2 bases and J 3 bases; nucleotides not matched to a gene: 6. The CDR3 is 16 amino acids. The germline V gene has CDR1 MRHNA and CDR2 SNTAGT. The CDR3 spells CASSDVSGADTGELFF. CDR3 nucleotides: TGTGCCAGCAGTGACGTGAGCGGGGCCGACACCGGGGAGCTGTTTTTT.

The chain joins TRBV13 to TRBJ2-1; D tentatively reads TRBD1 or TRBD2 (5 bases each). The CDR3 runs to 16 residues. Germline CDR1 and CDR2: PRHDT and FYEKMQ (reference sequence). Trimming stripped 0 bases from V and 8 bases from J, with 17 bases between. The CDR3 DNA is TGTGCCAGCAGCTTAGGCCCCTTAACCGGGGCTCATGAGCAGTTCTTC. Amino acids: CASSLGPLTGAHEQFF.

V usage is TRBV27 and J usage is TRBJ2-7; 9 positions match TRBD2. CDR3 length: 15 residues. V lost 5 bases to trimming and J lost 3 bases; unmatched junction nucleotides: 8. Germline V gene sequence: CDR1 MNHEY, CDR2 SMNVEV (reference sequence). The DNA for the CDR3 is TGTGCCAGCAGTCCGTCAGCGGGAGGTCTCTACGAGCAGTACTTC. As protein: CASSPSAGGLYEQYF.

The genes are TRBV7-9 and TRBJ2-5, with 7 bases identical to TRBD1. The germline gives CDR1 SEHNR, CDR2 FQNEAQ (reference sequence). This CDR3 is 16 amino acids long. V shed 4 bases, J shed 4 bases, and the junction held 12 bases outside the gene matches. The CDR3 DNA sequence: TGTGCCAGCAGCTCCAGCCGAACAGGGGCGAGAGAGACCCAGTACTTC. Protein: CASSSSRTGARETQYF.

The chain recombines TRBV7-9 with TRBJ1-5; D unresolved. V dropped 2 bases and J dropped 0 bases, with 11 bases sitting between them. This CDR3 comprises 16 residues. Germline V gene sequence: CDR1 SEHNR, CDR2 FQNEAQ (reference sequence). In nucleotides, the CDR3 is TGTGCCAGCAGCTTATTTCCCAGAGATAGCAATCAGCCCCAGCATTTT. Its translation: CASSLFPRDSNQPQHF.

The chain couples TRBV14 to TRBJ2-2; 8 bases align to TRBD2. The CDR3 loop spans 16 amino acids. Germline CDR1 SGHDN, CDR2 FVKESK. Trimming removed 7 bases from V and 6 bases from J; junction bases left unmatched: 13. CDR3 sequence: CASTEGAGVVAGELFF. The CDR3 DNA is TGTGCCAGCACCGAGGGAGCGGGAGTGGTTGCCGGGGAGCTGTTTTTT.

This clone has only a few counts. V is TRBV4-2 and J is TRBJ1-6; perhaps TRBD1 as D (6 bases). Germline CDR1 reads LGHNA; CDR2 reads YNFKEQ. This CDR3 contains 16 residues. Trimming stripped 0 bases from V and 10 bases from J, with 16 bases between. The DNA for the CDR3 is TGTGCCAGCAGCCAAGATCGGGTTACAGGGCGGTCACCCCTCCACTTT. This gives the protein CASSQDRVTGRSPLHF.

This clone was detected a few times. The CDR3 nucleotides read TGCGCCAGCAGCCAAGTTTCCGGACAGTTTAATTCACCCCTCCACTTT. This codes for CASSQVSGQFNSPLHF. The V call is TRBV4-1, the J call TRBJ1-6, with a weak D call TRBD1 (6 bases). Trimming stripped 1 base from V and 6 bases from J, with 13 bases between. The CDR3 covers 16 residues. Germline CDR1 is MGHRA and CDR2 is YSYEKL.

The chain employs TRBV19 and TRBJ2-7; 10 positions agree with TRBD2. The V gene's germline CDR1 is LNHDA and CDR2 SQIVND (reference sequence). CDR3 size: 16 residues. V was pared by 0 bases and J by 4 bases, with 6 bases of the junction left unmatched. DNA of the CDR3: TGTGCCAGTAGTATAGAGGCCACTAGCGGGGCGTACGAGCAGTACTTC. Translation: CASSIEATSGAYEQYF.

The V and J genes are TRBV7-2 and TRBJ2-2; D gene ambiguous. Trimming removed 2 bases from V and 1 base from J, with 5 bases in between. From germline, CDR1 is SGHTA and CDR2 FQGNSA. The CDR3 has 14 amino acids. CDR3 loop: CASSLFLNTGELFF. In nucleotides, the CDR3 is TGTGCCAGCAGCTTATTCCTGAACACCGGGGAGCTGTTTTTT.

This chain connects TRBV27 to TRBJ1-5; D call uncertain. CDR3 length: 13 residues. Between the trimmed V and J ends, which lost 8 bases and 6 bases, there was a span of 14 bases. The germline V gene encodes CDR1 MNHEY and CDR2 SMNVEV (reference sequence). The CDR3 nucleotides read TGTGCCAGCGGTCCAGGCCCGGGTCAGCCCCAGCATTTT. Translated, it gives CASGPGPGQPQHF.

The chain uses TRBV7-9 and TRBJ2-1, with D maybe TRBD2 (6 bases). With 1 base removed from V and 5 bases from J, the gap between germline ends came to 9 bases. This CDR3 is 14 amino acids long. CDR1 SEHNR and CDR2 FQNEAQ come from the germline V gene (reference sequence). The CDR3 protein is CASSLVRGNNEQFF. Here the CDR3 DNA reads TGTGCCAGCAGCTTAGTTCGGGGGAACAATGAGCAGTTCTTC.

The chain employs TRBV11-1 and TRBJ2-2, with 10 bases matching TRBD1. Trimming removed 1 base from V and 6 bases from J; junction bases left unmatched: 2. The length of the CDR3 is 15 residues. Germline CDR1 is SGHAT and CDR2 is FQDESV (reference sequence). In DNA, the CDR3 is TGTGCCAGCAGCTTAGAGGGACAGGGGTCCGGGGAGCTGTTTTTT. Translation: CASSLEGQGSGELFF.

The chain has TRBV18 and TRBJ1-5, with TRBD1 identical over 8 bases. CDR1 is KGHSH, CDR2 LQKENI, per germline. The CDR3 sequence is 16 residues long. V lost 5 bases and J lost 2; bases outside the gene matches: 8. CDR3 sequence: CASSSSGGMGNQPQHF. In DNA form, the CDR3 reads TGTGCCAGCTCATCCTCAGGGGGCATGGGCAATCAGCCCCAGCATTTT.

J is TRBJ2-3 and V is TRBV9, with 7 bases identical to TRBD2. The germline gives CDR1 SGDLS, CDR2 YYNGEE. This CDR3 has 16 residues. V shed 3 bases, J shed 3 bases, and the junction held 10 bases outside the gene matches. The CDR3 DNA follows: TGTGCCAGCAGCGCTATCCGGGCCGGGGGGACAGATACGCAGTATTTT. Its translation: CASSAIRAGGTDTQYF. Full variable domain (missing parts from reference TRBV9 and TRBJ2-3): DSGVTQTPKHLITATGQRVTLRCSPRSGDLSVYWYQQSLDQGLQFLIQYYNGEERAKGNILERFSAQQFPDLHSELNLSSLELGDSALYFCASSAIRAGGTDTQYFGPGTRLTVL.

The chain links TRBV28 to TRBJ2-1; D is unresolved. The ends were cut back, 2 bases at V and 0 bases at J, with 8 bases in the middle. The CDR3 covers 15 residues. Per germline, CDR1 MDHEN and CDR2 SYDVKM. The CDR3 sequence: CASSLTGRSYNEQFF. CDR3 DNA sequence: TGTGCCAGCAGTTTAACCGGACGCTCCTACAATGAGCAGTTCTTC.

V usage is TRBV23-1 and J usage is TRBJ2-7; 9 bases fit TRBD1. TRBV23-1 counts as an open reading frame of uncertain function. The CDR3 is made up of 16 amino acids. The J segment lost 3 bases and the V segment lost 6 bases, leaving 12 bases of the junction unmatched. The CDR3 region is CASSPKTGGHLYEQYF. Here the CDR3 DNA reads TGCGCCAGCAGCCCTAAAACAGGGGGCCACCTCTACGAGCAGTACTTC.

The chain recombines TRBV5-1 with TRBJ2-5, with D unresolved. This CDR3 comprises 12 residues. Germline V gene data show CDR1 as SGHRS and CDR2 as YFSETQ. Between the trimmed V and J ends, which lost 0 bases and 1 base, there was a span of 1 base. Written as DNA, the CDR3 is TGCGCCAGCAGCTTGGCCCAAGAGACCCAGTACTTC. Amino acids: CASSLAQETQYF.

The chain is built from TRBV6-1 and TRBJ2-7, with D unresolved. Germline CDR1 is MNHNS and CDR2 is SASEGT. Trimming pared 3 bases from V and 7 bases from J, leaving 16 bases between. This CDR3 comprises 14 residues. Here the CDR3 reads CASSDSDRVWEQYF. CDR3 coding DNA: TGTGCCAGCAGTGACTCGGACCGAGTTTGGGAGCAGTACTTC.

The rearrangement joins TRBV6-5 to TRBJ2-7; unclear D gene. The germline CDR1 and CDR2 sequences are MNHEY and SVGAGI. This CDR3 is built from 12 residues. Between the trimmed V and J ends, which lost 0 bases and 6 bases, there was a span of 6 bases. CDR3 nucleotides: TGTGCCAGCAGTTACTCGATGATCGAGCAGTACTTC. This sequence encodes CASSYSMIEQYF.

V gene TRBV15 combines with J gene TRBJ1-4; D is unresolved. V lost 4 bases, J lost 10 bases, and 10 bases lay in between. The germline gives CDR1 LNHNV, CDR2 YYDKDF (reference sequence). This CDR3 has 12 amino acids. CDR3 nucleotide sequence: TGTGCCACCAGCAAATACAGTGCAAAACTGTTTTTT. Its translation is CATSKYSAKLFF.

This clone showed up just once. CDR3 loop: CASRGISNQPQHF. The CDR3 bases are TGTGCCAGCAGAGGGATTAGCAATCAGCCCCAGCATTTT. V usage is TRBV2 and J usage is TRBJ1-5, with no clear D. CDR1 is SNHLY, CDR2 FYNNEI, per germline. V gave up 6 bases and J gave up 0 bases, with 6 bases separating them. CDR3 length: 13 residues.

The chain links TRBV7-3 to TRBJ2-3, with TRBD2 identical over 7 bases. V dropped 5 bases and J dropped 2; count of bases not matched to a gene: 10. The length of the CDR3 is 16 residues. In germline, CDR1 is SGHTA, CDR2 FQGTGA. CDR3 region: CASSRGSGVFTDTQYF. CDR3 sequence (DNA): TGTGCCAGCAGCCGAGGCAGCGGGGTGTTCACAGATACGCAGTATTTT.